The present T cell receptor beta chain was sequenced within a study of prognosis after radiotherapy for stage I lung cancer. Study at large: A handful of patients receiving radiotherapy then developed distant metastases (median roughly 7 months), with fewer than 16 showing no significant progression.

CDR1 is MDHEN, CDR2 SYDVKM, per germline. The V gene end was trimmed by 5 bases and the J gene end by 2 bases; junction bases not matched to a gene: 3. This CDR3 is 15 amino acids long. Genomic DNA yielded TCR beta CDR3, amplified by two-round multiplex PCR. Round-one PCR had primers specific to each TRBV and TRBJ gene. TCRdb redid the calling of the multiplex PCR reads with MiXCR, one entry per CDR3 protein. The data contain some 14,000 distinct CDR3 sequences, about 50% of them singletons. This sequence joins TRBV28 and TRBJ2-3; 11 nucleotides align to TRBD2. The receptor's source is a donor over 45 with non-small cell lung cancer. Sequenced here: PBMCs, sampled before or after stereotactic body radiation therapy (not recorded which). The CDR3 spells CASSKLAGATDTQYF. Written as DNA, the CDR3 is TGTGCCAGCAGTAAACTAGCGGGAGCCACAGATACGCAGTATTTT.